This entry lists 9 T cell receptor beta chains sequenced from one sample in a study of blood T cell repertoires in COVID-19. Measured with immunoSEQ multiplex PCR; TCRdb has only the in-frame clones, and not every one. Among approximately 84,000 clones listed, roughly 77% were seen once. The sequenced material came from peripheral blood. The origin of the receptors is a man aged 45-65 years with active or convalescent COVID-19.

V and J are TRBV14 and TRBJ1-1; D not certain. V shed 1 base and J shed 10 bases, with 19 bases lying between them. The germline gives CDR1 SGHDN, CDR2 FVKESK. CDR3 length: 15 amino acids. CDR3 nucleotides: TGTGCCAGCAGCCAAGCCCACCTGACATACCCCCCAGCTTTCTTT. It translates to CASSQAHLTYPPAFF.

CDR3 sequence reads: CASSPTGAVQFF. The CDR3 DNA is TGTGCCAGCAGCCCGACAGGGGCGGTGCAGTTCTTC. The V gene is TRBV5-4, the J gene TRBJ2-1, with TRBD1 matching over 8 bases. This CDR3 spans 12 amino acids. Trimming took 4 bases from V and 12 from J; bases not matched to a gene: 6. CDR1 is SGHNT and CDR2 is YYREEE in the germline V gene (reference sequence).

The sample holds a few counts of this clone. V and J are TRBV6-2 or TRBV6-3 and TRBJ1-1; no clear D gene. This CDR3 spans 14 amino acids. The ends were cut back, 2 bases at V and 7 bases at J, with 14 bases in the middle. From germline, CDR1 is MNHEY and CDR2 SVGEGT. Here the CDR3 reads CASSYPRETGEAFF. The DNA of the CDR3 is TGTGCCAGCAGTTACCCACGGGAGACCGGTGAAGCTTTCTTT.

In its sample, this clone was seen once. The chain has TRBV11-3 and TRBJ2-5, with no clear D. Germline V CDR1 and CDR2: SGHNT, YENEEA. Trimming removed 1 base from V and 5 bases from J, with 17 bases in between. The CDR3 covers 16 residues. The chain's CDR3 is CASSLGSGVGSETQYF. CDR3 nucleotide sequence: TGTGCCAGCAGCTTAGGATCAGGCGTAGGATCGGAGACCCAGTACTTC. Full variable domain (outside the CDR3, taken from reference TRBV11-3 and TRBJ2-5): EAGVVQSPRYKIIEKKQPVAFWCNPISGHNTLYWYLQNLGQGPELLIRYENEEAVDDSQLPKDRFSAERLKGVDSTLKIQPAELGDSAVYLCASSLGSGVGSETQYFGPGTRLLVL.

Only a few counts were recorded for this clone. Here the CDR3 reads CASSSRREFTEAFF. The CDR3 nucleotides are TGTGCCAGTAGTTCCCGACGGGAATTCACTGAAGCTTTCTTT. The chain recombines TRBV19 with TRBJ1-1; D gene ambiguous. The germline V gene encodes CDR1 LNHDA and CDR2 SQIVND (reference sequence). CDR3 size: 14 residues. V lost 5 bases and J lost 4, with 14 bases in between.

Only one count was recorded for this clone. The chain employs TRBV6-2 or TRBV6-3 and TRBJ2-7, with 12 bases aligning to TRBD2. With 6 bases clipped from V and 7 bases from J, the junction kept 7 bases outside the gene matches. The CDR3 length is 14 residues. The V gene's germline CDR1 is MNHEY and CDR2 SVGEGT. DNA of the CDR3: TGTGCCAGCAGACCTAGCGGGGGGGCCGGGGAGCAGTACTTC. Translation: CASRPSGGAGEQYF.

The count of this clone is one. The rearrangement joins TRBV7-8 to TRBJ1-4; D perhaps matches TRBD1 (5 bases). V dropped 5 bases and J dropped 3 bases, with 19 bases sitting between them. Germline loops: CDR1 SGHVS, CDR2 FQNEAQ. CDR3 size: 17 residues. The CDR3: CASSPRVVAAANEKLFF. In DNA form, the CDR3 reads TGTGCCAGCAGCCCCAGGGTTGTCGCAGCAGCTAATGAAAAACTGTTTTTT.

CDR3 nucleotides: TGTGCCAGCACCCAAGCCCAGGGGGCAGATACGCAGTATTTT. Its translation: CASTQAQGADTQYF. The chain has TRBV7-8 and TRBJ2-3; 7 bases align to TRBD1. The CDR3 consists of 14 residues. The V and J ends lost 7 bases and 4 bases, in that order; junction bases with no gene match: 8. Germline assignment: CDR1 SGHVS and CDR2 FQNEAQ.

V gene TRBV7-2 combines with J gene TRBJ2-1, with D possibly TRBD1 on 5 matching bases. V was pared by 5 bases and J by 3 bases, with 11 bases between. Germline V gene sequence: CDR1 SGHTA, CDR2 FQGNSA. The CDR3 has 14 residues. The CDR3 nucleotides are TGTGCCAGCAGCCCCAGGCAGGGCTACAATGAGCAGTTCTTC. Translated, it gives CASSPRQGYNEQFF. Full variable domain (outside the CDR3, taken from reference TRBV7-2 and TRBJ2-1): GAGVSQSPSNKVTEKGKDVELRCDPISGHTALYWYRQSLGQGLEFLIYFQGNSAPDKSGLPSDRFSAERTGGSVSTLTIQRTQQEDSAVYLCASSPRQGYNEQFFGPGTRLTVL.